These 5 T cell receptor beta chains were sequenced from one sample in a study of blood T cells in healthy people across ages. Together with a sample-barcoded 5' primer, a J-beta primer mix was included in a second PCR lasting roughly 6 to 12 cycles. TCRdb reprocessed the 5' RACE reads via MiXCR and lists one record per CDR3 protein. The sample carries more than 900,000 distinct CDR3 sequences, just under 30% recorded once. These data were also filed under a second study, of T cells of mothers and their children.

Material for sequencing was blood. The receptors originated from a woman in her thirties or forties in good health.

This clonotype has more than one count but fewer than ten. This chain uses TRBV5-5 with TRBJ2-3; 11 bases fit TRBD2. V was pared by 4 bases and J by 2 bases, with 3 bases of the junction left unmatched. The germline V gene encodes CDR1 SGHKS and CDR2 YYEKEE (reference sequence). The length of the CDR3 is 15 residues. The CDR3, as DNA: TGTGCCAGCAGCATAGCGGGGGGGGCCACAGATACGCAGTATTTT. This encodes CASSIAGGATDTQYF.

This clonotype appeared a few times. The chain has TRBV9 and TRBJ2-7, with 11 positions matching TRBD2. The CDR3 covers 15 residues. Germline V gives CDR1 SGDLS, CDR2 YYNGEE. The junction had 9 bases not matched to a gene; V was cut back by 3 bases and J by 7 bases. The CDR3 DNA reads as TGTGCCAGCAGCGCCTTAGCGGGGGGGCCGGAGGAGCAGTACTTC. Translation: CASSALAGGPEEQYF. Filled out from reference TRBV9 and TRBJ2-7, the complete variable domain reads DSGVTQTPKHLITATGQRVTLRCSPRSGDLSVYWYQQSLDQGLQFLIQYYNGEERAKGNILERFSAQQFPDLHSELNLSSLELGDSALYFCASSALAGGPEEQYFGPGTRLTVT.

There are many counts of this clonotype. The gene calls are TRBV7-3 and TRBJ2-3; D is unclear. In germline, CDR1 is SGHTA, CDR2 FQGTGA. The V gene lost 5 bases and the J gene lost 1 base, with 10 bases spanning the gap. This CDR3 is built from 14 residues. DNA of the CDR3: TGTGCCAGCAGCCCGCATATGGGCACAGATACGCAGTATTTT. It yields the protein CASSPHMGTDTQYF. The full variable domain, its missing parts supplied by reference TRBV7-3 and TRBJ2-3, is GAGVSQTPSNKVTEKGKYVELRCDPISGHTALYWYRQSLGQGPEFLIYFQGTGAADDSGLPNDRFFAVRPEGSVSTLKIQRTERGDSAVYLCASSPHMGTDTQYFGPGTRLTVL.

V and J are TRBV5-1 and TRBJ2-6; D uncertain. V was pared by 0 bases and J by 2 bases, with 6 bases between. The germline gives CDR1 SGHRS, CDR2 YFSETQ. The CDR3 has 15 residues. The CDR3 is CASSLVEAGANVLTF. The CDR3 nucleotides are TGCGCCAGCAGCTTGGTTGAGGCTGGGGCCAACGTCCTGACTTTC. The variable domain in full, with the rest retrieved from reference TRBV5-1 and TRBJ2-6, is KAGVTQTPRYLIKTRGQQVTLSCSPISGHRSVSWYQQTPGQGLQFLFEYFSETQRNKGNFPGRFSGRQFSNSRSEMNVSTLELGDSALYLCASSLVEAGANVLTFGAGSRLTVL.

In its sample, this clonotype was seen many times. The V call is TRBV20-1, the J call TRBJ2-7, with D possibly matching TRBD2 (6 bases). The germline V gene has CDR1 DFQATT and CDR2 SNEGSKA (reference sequence). The V end lost 6 bases, the J end lost 4 bases, and 19 bases lay between the germline ends. This CDR3 contains 14 residues. The CDR3 reads CSAKRGWGGYEQYF. CDR3 nucleotide sequence: TGCAGTGCGAAAAGGGGTTGGGGAGGATACGAGCAGTACTTC.